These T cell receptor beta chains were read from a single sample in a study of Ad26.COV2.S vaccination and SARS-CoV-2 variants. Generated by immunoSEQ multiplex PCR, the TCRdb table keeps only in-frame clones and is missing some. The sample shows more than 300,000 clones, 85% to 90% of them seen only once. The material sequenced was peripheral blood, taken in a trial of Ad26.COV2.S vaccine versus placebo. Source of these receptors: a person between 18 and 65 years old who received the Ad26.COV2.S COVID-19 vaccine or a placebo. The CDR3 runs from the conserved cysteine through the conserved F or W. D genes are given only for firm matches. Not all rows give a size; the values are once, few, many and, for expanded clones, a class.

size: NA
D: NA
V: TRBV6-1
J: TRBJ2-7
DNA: TGTGCCAGCAGTGAACGGGCGTATCAACGCTTC
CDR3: CASSERAYQRF

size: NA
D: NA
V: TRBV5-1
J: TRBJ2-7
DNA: TGCGCCTGCCGGTGCCGACGGTGGGTCGGTAGCTCCTACGAGCAGTACTTC
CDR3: CACRCRRWVGSSYEQYF

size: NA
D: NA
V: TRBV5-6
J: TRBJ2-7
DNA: TGTGCCAGCGGACCAGGACGGGGGTTCTACGAGCAGTACTTC
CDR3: CASGPGRGFYEQYF

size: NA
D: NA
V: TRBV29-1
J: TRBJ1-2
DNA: TGCAGCGTTGAGGACTATGGCTACACCTTC
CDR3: CSVEDYGYTF

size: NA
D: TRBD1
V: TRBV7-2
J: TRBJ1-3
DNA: TGTGCCAGCAGCCCTGGGACAGCAGGAAACACCATATATTTT
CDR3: CASSPGTAGNTIYF

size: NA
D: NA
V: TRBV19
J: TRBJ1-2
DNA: TGTGCCAGCGGGGACCCCTACTATGGCTACACCTTC
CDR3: CASGDPYYGYTF

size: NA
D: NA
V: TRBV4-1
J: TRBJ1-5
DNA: TGCGCCAGCAGCCAATTAATCAGGGAACAGCCCCAGCATTTT
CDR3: CASSQLIREQPQHF

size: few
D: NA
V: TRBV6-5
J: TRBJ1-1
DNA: TGTGCCAGCAGTTATGGGGGCCTATACTCCACTGAAGCTTTCTTT
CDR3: CASSYGGLYSTEAFF

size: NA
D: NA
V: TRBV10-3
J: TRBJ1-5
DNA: TGTGCCATCAGTGAGGGGGGGGTTTATCAGCCCCAGCATTTT
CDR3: CAISEGGVYQPQHF

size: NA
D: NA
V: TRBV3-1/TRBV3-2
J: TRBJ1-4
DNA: TGTGCCAGTTCCCTCCGGGGACAACTTAATGAAAAACTGTTTTTT
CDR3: CASSLRGQLNEKLFF

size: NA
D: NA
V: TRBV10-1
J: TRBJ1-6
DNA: TGCGCCAGCAGTGACCCCCGACTGTGGTCCTATAATTCACCCCTCCACTTT
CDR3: CASSDPRLWSYNSPLHF

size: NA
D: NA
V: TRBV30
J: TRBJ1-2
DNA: TGTGCCTGGAGTGTAGGGTCCCAGGGAGACTACACCTTC
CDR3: CAWSVGSQGDYTF

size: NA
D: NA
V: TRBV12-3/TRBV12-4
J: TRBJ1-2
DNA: TGTGCCAGCACCTCGTCCCTTAACTATGGCTACACCTTC
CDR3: CASTSSLNYGYTF

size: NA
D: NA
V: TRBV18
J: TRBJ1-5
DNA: TGTGCCAGCTCACCCGGAGCGGAGGGCTTACAGCCCCAGCATTTT
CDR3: CASSPGAEGLQPQHF

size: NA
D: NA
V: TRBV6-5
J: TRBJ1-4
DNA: TGTGCCAGCAGTTACTCCCGAGGAACTAATGAAAAACTGTTTTTT
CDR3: CASSYSRGTNEKLFF

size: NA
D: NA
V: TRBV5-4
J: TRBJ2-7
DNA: TGTGCCAGCAGCTTACCAATGACAGGGAGGGGCGAGCAGTACTTC
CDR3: CASSLPMTGRGEQYF

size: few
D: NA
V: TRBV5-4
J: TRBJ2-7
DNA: TGTGCCAGCAGCTCAGGGCCAACCGGGGACTACGAGCAGTACTTC
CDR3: CASSSGPTGDYEQYF

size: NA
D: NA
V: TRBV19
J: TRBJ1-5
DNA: TGTGCCAGTAGTATAAAGACAGGACTCGGCAATCAGCCCCAGCATTTT
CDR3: CASSIKTGLGNQPQHF

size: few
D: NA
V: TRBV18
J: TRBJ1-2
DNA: TGTGCCAGCTCACCCCAGGGTCCCTCTAACTATGGCTACACCTTC
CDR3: CASSPQGPSNYGYTF

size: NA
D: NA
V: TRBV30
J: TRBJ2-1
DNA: TGTGCCTGGAGTGTTTTGGCCCGGACCTACAATGAGCAGTTCTTC
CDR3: CAWSVLARTYNEQFF

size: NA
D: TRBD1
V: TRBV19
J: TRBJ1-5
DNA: TGTGCCAGTAGTACCCGGGACAGCTTTCCTCAGCCCCAGCATTTT
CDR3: CASSTRDSFPQPQHF

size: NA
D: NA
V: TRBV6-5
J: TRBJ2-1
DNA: TGTGCCAGCATTCCGGACCGGAGCTCCTACAATGAGCAGTTCTTC
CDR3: CASIPDRSSYNEQFF

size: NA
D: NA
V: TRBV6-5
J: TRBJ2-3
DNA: TGTGCCAGCAGTTACGGTCGGACTTACACAGATACGCAGTATTTT
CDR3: CASSYGRTYTDTQYF

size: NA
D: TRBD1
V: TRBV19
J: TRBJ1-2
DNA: TGTGCCAGTACCGTGGGGGGACAGAAGACTACTAACTATGGCTACACCTTC
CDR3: CASTVGGQKTTNYGYTF

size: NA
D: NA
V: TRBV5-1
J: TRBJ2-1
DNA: TGCGCCAGCAGCGCCGGGACCCTTATGGATGAGCAGTTCTTC
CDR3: CASSAGTLMDEQFF

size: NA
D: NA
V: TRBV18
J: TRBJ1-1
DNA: TGTGCCAGCTCACCCGTCCTGAACACTGAAGCTTTCTTT
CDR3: CASSPVLNTEAFF

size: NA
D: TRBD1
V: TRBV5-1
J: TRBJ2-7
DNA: TGCGCCAGCAGCTTGGCATCCAGGGGGCTCTACGAGCAGTACTTC
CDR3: CASSLASRGLYEQYF

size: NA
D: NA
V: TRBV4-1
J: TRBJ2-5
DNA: TGCGCCAGCAGCCTGTCCTCACGGGGACCCAGCGAGACCCAGTACTTC
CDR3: CASSLSSRGPSETQYF